The clone carrying this T cell receptor beta chain showed up just a few times. This sample also contains other DNA sequences that code for the same CDR3. After removal of 1 base from V and 3 bases from J, the junction contained 5 bases not matched to a gene. The CDR3 runs 15 residues. Germline values: CDR1 KGHSH, CDR2 LQKENI. This record comes from a study of T cell changes during pregnancy in multiple sclerosis. Libraries were prepared by immunoSEQ multiplex PCR; TCRdb keeps only in-frame clonotypes and omits some of them. Of 70,000 to 80,000 clones in the sample, around nine tenths were seen once. The chain combines TRBV18 with TRBJ2-7; 8 nucleotides agree with TRBD1. Sequenced here: CD4+ T cells from peripheral blood mononuclear cells, sampled before pregnancy. The sequence came from a female donor with multiple sclerosis, enrolled in a pregnancy study. CDR3: CASSPQRGQGYEQYF. The CDR3 DNA reads as TGTGCCAGCTCACCACAAAGAGGACAGGGCTACGAGCAGTACTTC. Supplemented by reference TRBV18 and TRBJ2-7, the full variable domain reads NAGVMQNPRHLVRRRGQEARLRCSPMKGHSHVYWYRQLPEEGLKFMVYLQKENIIDESGMPKERFSAEFPKEGPSILRIQQVVRGDSAAYFCASSPQRGQGYEQYFGPGTRLTVT.